Below, 9 T cell receptor beta chains from the same sample are listed, as sequenced in a study of cytomegalovirus exposure and HLA in healthy donors (dated by TCRdb to the late 2010s). The library was made by the immunoSEQ multiplex PCR assay. The multiplex PCR relied on a mix of 60 forward primers for TCR Vbeta segments and 13 reverse primers for TCR Jbeta segments. The clones in this table, taken by TCRdb from immuneACCESS, are in-frame only. Not every clone is retained; where verified, under half of the shortfall comes from an unresolved V gene, and the cause of the rest is unknown. The sample table records some 110,000 clones; 75% of these occur just once. The ten largest clonotypes hold more than 2.5% of the sample. The material sequenced was PBMCs. These receptors were obtained from a male donor in good health and CMV-seropositive.

This chain connects TRBV16 to TRBJ2-5; 7 bases fit TRBD1. The J segment lost 3 bases and the V segment lost 5 bases, leaving 3 bases of the junction unmatched. CDR1 is KGHSY, CDR2 FQNENV, per germline. This CDR3 spans 13 amino acids. The CDR3 nucleotides are TGTGCCAGCAGCAAAACAGGGGAAGAGACCCAGTACTTC. Protein product: CASSKTGEETQYF.

This clone was observed a handful of times. The chain couples TRBV5-1 to TRBJ2-7; 11 bases match TRBD2. Unmatched junction bases numbered 9, after V lost 4 bases and J lost 6 bases. The CDR3 totals 15 residues. CDR1 is SGHRS and CDR2 is YFSETQ in the germline V gene. The CDR3, as DNA: TGCGCCAGCAGCACTGGACTAGCGGGTTTCTCCGAGCAGTACTTC. Encoded protein: CASSTGLAGFSEQYF.

The gene calls are TRBV5-4 and TRBJ2-3; the D gene is possibly TRBD2 (7 bases). CDR1 SGHNT and CDR2 YYREEE come from the germline V gene (reference sequence). The CDR3 extends over 17 amino acids. The V gene lost 4 bases and the J gene lost 1 base, with 19 bases spanning the gap. The CDR3 reads CASSPEGGGDGTDTQYF. For the CDR3, the DNA is TGTGCCAGCAGCCCCGAGGGGGGGGGAGATGGCACAGATACGCAGTATTTT.

V gene TRBV29-1 combines with J gene TRBJ2-1; a possible D gene is TRBD1 (5 bases). Germline CDR1 is SQVTM and CDR2 is ANQGSEA. CDR3 length: 15 residues. V lost 8 bases and J lost 0, with 17 bases in between. CDR3 residues: CSSWRQPTSYNEQFF. In DNA form, the CDR3 reads TGCAGCTCGTGGCGACAGCCAACCTCCTACAATGAGCAGTTCTTC.

The chain joins TRBV6-5 to TRBJ2-7; 8 bases match TRBD2. V was pared by 2 bases and J by 7 bases, with 7 bases of the junction left unmatched. From germline, CDR1 is MNHEY and CDR2 SVGAGI. The CDR3 is made up of 14 amino acids. CDR3 nucleotides: TGTGCCAGCAGTTACACCGGGACTAGACATGAGCAGTACTTC. Its translation is CASSYTGTRHEQYF.

The rearrangement links TRBV4-1 to TRBJ2-7; TRBD1 matches at 9 bases. Germline CDR1 reads MGHRA; CDR2 reads YSYEKL. Losses at the gene ends were 2 bases for V and 6 bases for J; bases not matched to a gene: 8. The CDR3 consists of 15 residues. The CDR3 DNA follows: TGCGCCAGCAGCCAACCCGGGACAGGGATTAGCGAGCAGTACTTC. Translation gives CASSQPGTGISEQYF.

The chain is built from TRBV19 and TRBJ2-1; TRBD2 matches 11 bases. The CDR3 loop spans 15 amino acids. The germline CDR1 and CDR2 sequences are LNHDA and SQIVND (reference sequence). The J segment lost 9 bases and the V segment lost 6 bases, leaving 10 bases of the junction unmatched. The CDR3 DNA is TGTGCCAGTAGCGTCACTAGCGGGGGAATGGGTGAGCAGTTCTTC. Residues: CASSVTSGGMGEQFF.

V and J are TRBV4-1 and TRBJ2-4, with TRBD2 as a possible D gene (6 bases). Germline values: CDR1 MGHRA, CDR2 YSYEKL. V was cut by 2 bases and J by 3 bases, with 17 bases left in between. The CDR3 sequence is 17 residues long. The CDR3 is CASSQPTGFGGKNIQYF. The CDR3 DNA reads as TGCGCCAGCAGCCAACCTACAGGTTTCGGGGGCAAAAACATTCAGTACTTC.

The chain uses TRBV7-2 and TRBJ1-6; D perhaps matches TRBD1 (5 bases). The CDR3 sequence is 14 residues long. V was cut by 6 bases and J by 7 bases, with 13 bases left in between. Germline CDR1 is SGHTA and CDR2 is FQGNSA. Here the CDR3 reads CASRGPGMNSPLHF. The CDR3 bases are TGTGCCAGCAGGGGGCCCGGAATGAATTCACCCCTCCACTTT. The full variable domain, in which reference TRBV7-2 and TRBJ1-6 provide the parts outside the CDR3, is GAGVSQSPSNKVTEKGKDVELRCDPISGHTALYWYRQSLGQGLEFLIYFQGNSAPDKSGLPSDRFSAERTGGSVSTLTIQRTQQEDSAVYLCASRGPGMNSPLHFGNGTRLTVT.